Shown below are 16 T cell receptor beta chains from a single sample sequenced in a study of shared clonotypes between healthy human individuals. Measured with immunoSEQ multiplex PCR; TCRdb has only the in-frame clones, and not every one. This sample has millions of clones, with about 92% found just once. CD45RO-negative, CCR7-positively selected cells formed the naive CD8 fraction, excluding terminally differentiated effector memory CD45RA+ cells. The specimen was naive CD8+ T cells from PBMCs. These receptors originate from a man aged 18 to 29 in good health. Some clones in this sample may be carry-over from other donors' samples.

This chain joins TRBV30 and TRBJ2-1, with D unclear. CDR3 length equals 16 residues. Germline assignment: CDR1 GTSNPN and CDR2 SVGIG (reference sequence). Trimming stripped 0 bases from V and 0 bases from J, with 12 bases between. The CDR3 region is CAWSVQSRSSYNEQFF. The CDR3 nucleotides are TGTGCCTGGAGTGTACAGTCACGTAGCTCCTACAATGAGCAGTTCTTC.

For the CDR3, the DNA is TGCGCCAGCCAGGAAGGGGTCGAGCAGTACTTC. Translation gives CASQEGVEQYF. This rearrangement joins TRBV10-2 to TRBJ2-7; possibly TRBD1 for D (5 bases). V lost 8 bases and J lost 6, with 11 bases in between. Germline CDR1 WSHSY, CDR2 SAAADI. This CDR3 has 11 amino acids.

The rearrangement links TRBV6-6 to TRBJ2-3; D ambiguous. There are 15 residues in the CDR3. V lost 0 bases and J lost 2, with 9 bases in between. From germline, CDR1 is MNHNY and CDR2 SVGAGI (reference sequence). DNA of the CDR3: TGTGCCAGCAGTTACTCGGCTCGGTACACAGATACGCAGTATTTT. It codes for CASSYSARYTDTQYF.

This CDR3 reads CSGVADGDYGYTF. The CDR3 DNA sequence: TGCAGCGGTGTAGCTGACGGTGACTATGGCTACACCTTC. The chain is built from TRBV29-1 and TRBJ1-2, with D hard to call. The V gene's germline CDR1 is SQVTM and CDR2 ANQGSEA. Between the trimmed V and J ends, which lost 7 bases and 3 bases, there was a span of 15 bases. The CDR3 totals 13 residues.

V gene TRBV7-5 combines with J gene TRBJ2-4; TRBD2, as called in the table, went unchecked against the DNA. TRBV7-5 is described as a pseudogene. The CDR3 is made up of 18 amino acids. Here the CDR3 reads CVRSPPLERPLAKNIQYF. In DNA, the CDR3 is TGTGTCAGAAGTCCCCCTCTAGAACGTCCATTAGCCAAAAACATTCAGTACTTC.

The CDR3 DNA reads as TGTGCCAGCACCTCTAGCGGGCCGAACACCGGGGAGCTGTTTTTT. Amino acid sequence: CASTSSGPNTGELFF. The rearrangement joins TRBV27 to TRBJ2-2; 8 bases fit TRBD2. The CDR3 runs 15 residues. The germline V gene encodes CDR1 MNHEY and CDR2 SMNVEV (reference sequence). Trimming at V came to 7 bases and at J to 0 bases, leaving 4 bases not matched to a gene.

This clone appeared a single time. The V call is TRBV2, the J call TRBJ1-3; 7 bases agree with TRBD1. Germline V gives CDR1 SNHLY, CDR2 FYNNEI. Trimming removed 8 bases from V and 0 bases from J; junction bases left unmatched: 10. CDR3 size: 16 residues. For the CDR3, the DNA is TGTGCCAGCGGTCCCGAGGCAGGGGGCTCTGGAAACACCATATATTTT. It encodes CASGPEAGGSGNTIYF.

The chain links TRBV7-3 to TRBJ2-2, with TRBD1 identical over 8 bases. The V gene's germline CDR1 is SGHTA and CDR2 FQGTGA. The CDR3 is made up of 15 amino acids. V was pared by 7 bases and J by 1 base, with 5 bases of the junction left unmatched. The CDR3 reads CASKFGTGNTGELFF. The CDR3 coding sequence is TGTGCCAGCAAATTCGGGACAGGGAACACCGGGGAGCTGTTTTTT.

The J gene is TRBJ1-2, the V gene TRBV28; the match to TRBD1 covers 7 bases. V lost 7 bases and J lost 4; bases outside the gene matches: 18. CDR3 length: 17 residues. The V gene's germline CDR1 is MDHEN and CDR2 SYDVKM. The CDR3, as DNA: TGTGCCAGCACCGACAACAGGCGGGACAGCTACTTCTATGGCTACACCTTC. It encodes CASTDNRRDSYFYGYTF.

This chain joins TRBV29-1 and TRBJ1-2, with D hard to call. The CDR3 has 10 residues. The germline gives CDR1 SQVTM, CDR2 ANQGSEA. The V and J ends lost 6 bases and 7 bases respectively, with 9 bases between them. The CDR3 protein is CSVGMGGYTF. CDR3 sequence (DNA): TGCAGCGTGGGGATGGGTGGCTACACCTTC.

V usage is TRBV21-1 and J usage is TRBJ2-1; TRBD2 is the table's D call, not checked against the DNA. TRBV21-1 is annotated as a pseudogene. This CDR3 is built from 13 residues. CDR3: CASSGGGYNEQFF. The CDR3 DNA reads as TGTGCCAGCTCCGGGGGGGGATACAATGAGCAGTTCTTC.

V gene TRBV14 combines with J gene TRBJ2-7; D gene uncertain. Germline values: CDR1 SGHDN, CDR2 FVKESK. V gave up 3 bases and J gave up 6 bases, with 15 bases separating them. The CDR3 is 14 amino acids. The chain's CDR3 is CASSHTNGFGEQYF. Written as DNA, the CDR3 is TGTGCCAGCAGCCACACAAACGGGTTTGGCGAGCAGTACTTC. The full variable domain, its missing parts supplied by reference TRBV14 and TRBJ2-7, is EAGVTQFPSHSVIEKGQTVTLRCDPISGHDNLYWYRRVMGKEIKFLLHFVKESKQDESGMPNNRFLAERTGGTYSTLKVQPAELEDSGVYFCASSHTNGFGEQYFGPGTRLTVT.

The DNA for the CDR3 is TGTGCCAGCAGCGTAGGGTCTAGCGGGGGGTCCTACAATGAGCAGTTCTTC. It codes for CASSVGSSGGSYNEQFF. This chain uses TRBV9 with TRBJ2-1, with 11 nucleotides matching TRBD2. The CDR3 has 17 amino acids. The germline CDR1 and CDR2 sequences are SGDLS and YYNGEE. The junction had 3 bases not matched to a gene; V was cut back by 0 bases and J by 1 base.

This clone occurred once. The J gene is TRBJ2-7, the V gene TRBV11-2; D is possibly TRBD1 (5 bases). Germline-derived CDR1 and CDR2 are SGHAT and FQNNGV. There are 12 residues in the CDR3. V lost 3 bases, J lost 6 bases, and 9 bases lay in between. Here the CDR3 DNA reads TGTGCCAGCAGCTTTAAAGGGGTCGAGCAGTACTTC. Residues: CASSFKGVEQYF.

The chain joins TRBV18 to TRBJ2-7; D is unclear. Trimming left V 0 bases short and J 0 bases short, with 24 bases between. Germline V gene lookup returns CDR1 KGHSH and CDR2 LQKENI. The CDR3 extends over 20 amino acids. CDR3 DNA: TGTGCCAGCTCACCACCGGTTCTAGGACCGTACACGATTCCCTCCTACGAGCAGTACTTC. Translating it yields CASSPPVLGPYTIPSYEQYF.

The rearrangement uses TRBV5-6 and TRBJ2-7, with TRBD2 identical over 11 bases. CDR1 and CDR2 from the germline V gene are SGHDT and YYEEEE. The length of the CDR3 is 16 residues. The junction had 9 bases not matched to a gene; V was cut back by 4 bases and J by 3 bases. This CDR3 is CASSPGGTSGFYEQYF. As DNA, the CDR3 is TGTGCCAGCAGCCCGGGGGGGACTAGCGGTTTCTACGAGCAGTACTTC.